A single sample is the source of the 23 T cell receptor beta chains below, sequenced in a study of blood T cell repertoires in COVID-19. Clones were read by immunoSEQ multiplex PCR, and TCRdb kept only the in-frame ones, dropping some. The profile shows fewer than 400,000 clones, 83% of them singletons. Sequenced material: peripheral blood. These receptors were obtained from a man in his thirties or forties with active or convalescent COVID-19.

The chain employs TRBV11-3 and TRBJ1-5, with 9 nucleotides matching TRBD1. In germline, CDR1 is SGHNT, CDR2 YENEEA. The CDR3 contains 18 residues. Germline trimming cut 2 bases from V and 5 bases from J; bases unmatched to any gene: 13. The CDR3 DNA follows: TGTGCCAGCAGCTTAATAGAACCGCCTGGGGACAGGGATCAGCCCCAGCATTTT. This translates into CASSLIEPPGDRDQPQHF.

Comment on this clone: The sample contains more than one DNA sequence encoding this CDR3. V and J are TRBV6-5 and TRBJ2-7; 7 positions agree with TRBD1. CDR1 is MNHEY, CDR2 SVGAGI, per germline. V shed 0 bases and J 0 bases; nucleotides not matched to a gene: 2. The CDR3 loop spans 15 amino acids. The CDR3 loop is CASSYSWTGSYEQYF. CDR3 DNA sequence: TGTGCCAGCAGTTACTCTTGGACAGGCTCCTACGAGCAGTACTTC.

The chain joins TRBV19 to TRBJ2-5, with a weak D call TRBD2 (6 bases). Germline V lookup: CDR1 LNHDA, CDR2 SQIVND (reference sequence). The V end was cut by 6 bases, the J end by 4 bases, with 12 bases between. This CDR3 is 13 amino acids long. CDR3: CASSKTSRETQYF. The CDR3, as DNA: TGTGCCAGTAGCAAGACTAGTCGAGAGACCCAGTACTTC.

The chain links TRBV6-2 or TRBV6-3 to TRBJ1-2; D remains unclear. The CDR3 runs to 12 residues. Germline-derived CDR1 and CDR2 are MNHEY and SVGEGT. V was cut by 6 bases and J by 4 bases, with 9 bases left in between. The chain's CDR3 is CASSRLAYGYTF. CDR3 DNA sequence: TGTGCCAGCAGCAGACTGGCCTATGGCTACACCTTC.

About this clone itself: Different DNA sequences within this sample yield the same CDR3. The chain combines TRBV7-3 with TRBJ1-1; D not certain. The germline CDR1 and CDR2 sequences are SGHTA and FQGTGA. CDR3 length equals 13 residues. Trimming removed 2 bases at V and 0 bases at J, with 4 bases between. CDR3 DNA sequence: TGTGCCAGCAGCTTATCAGTGAACACTGAAGCTTTCTTT. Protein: CASSLSVNTEAFF.

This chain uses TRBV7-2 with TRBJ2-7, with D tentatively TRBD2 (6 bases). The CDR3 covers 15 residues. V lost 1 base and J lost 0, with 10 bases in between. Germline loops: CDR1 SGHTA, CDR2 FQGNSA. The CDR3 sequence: CASSLDGGLSYEQYF. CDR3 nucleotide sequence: TGTGCCAGCAGCTTAGACGGGGGTCTCTCCTACGAGCAGTACTTC.

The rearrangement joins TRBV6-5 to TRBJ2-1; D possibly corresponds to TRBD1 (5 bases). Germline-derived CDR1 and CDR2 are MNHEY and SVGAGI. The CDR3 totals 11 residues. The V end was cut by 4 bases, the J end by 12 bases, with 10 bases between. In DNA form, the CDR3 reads TGTGCCAGCAGTTCAGGGCAATGGCAGTTCTTC. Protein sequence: CASSSGQWQFF.

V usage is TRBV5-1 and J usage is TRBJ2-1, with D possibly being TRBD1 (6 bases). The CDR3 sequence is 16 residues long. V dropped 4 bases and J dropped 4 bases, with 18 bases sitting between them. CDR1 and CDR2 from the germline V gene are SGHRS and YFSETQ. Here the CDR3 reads CASSIGDKTGYNEQFF. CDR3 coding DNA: TGCGCCAGCAGCATCGGGGACAAGACGGGATACAATGAGCAGTTCTTC.

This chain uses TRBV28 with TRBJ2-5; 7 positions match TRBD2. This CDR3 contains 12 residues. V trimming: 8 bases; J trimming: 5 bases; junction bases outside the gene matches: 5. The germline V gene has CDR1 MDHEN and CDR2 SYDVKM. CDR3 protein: CASRHGGETQYF. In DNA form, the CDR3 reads TGTGCCAGCCGCCACGGGGGGGAGACCCAGTACTTC.

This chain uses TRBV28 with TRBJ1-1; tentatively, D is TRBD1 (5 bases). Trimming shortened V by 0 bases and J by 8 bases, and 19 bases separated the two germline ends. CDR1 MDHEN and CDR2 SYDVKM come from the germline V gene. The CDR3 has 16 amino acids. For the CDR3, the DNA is TGTGCCAGCAGTTTATGGGCGGGGGGGGAGATAGGAGAAGCTTTCTTT. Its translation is CASSLWAGGEIGEAFF.

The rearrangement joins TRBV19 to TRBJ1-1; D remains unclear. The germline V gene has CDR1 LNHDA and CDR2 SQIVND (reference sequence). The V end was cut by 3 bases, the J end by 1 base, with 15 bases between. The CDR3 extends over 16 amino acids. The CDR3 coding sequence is TGTGCCAGTAGTATTAGCGGGAACAGAGGGAACACTGAAGCTTTCTTT. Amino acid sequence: CASSISGNRGNTEAFF.

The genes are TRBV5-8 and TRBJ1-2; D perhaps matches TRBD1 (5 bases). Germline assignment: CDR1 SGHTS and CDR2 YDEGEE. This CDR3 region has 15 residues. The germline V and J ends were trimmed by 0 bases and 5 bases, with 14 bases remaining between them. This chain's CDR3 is CASSLVGAPGYGYTF. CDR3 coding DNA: TGTGCCAGCAGCTTGGTTGGGGCTCCTGGGTATGGCTACACCTTC.

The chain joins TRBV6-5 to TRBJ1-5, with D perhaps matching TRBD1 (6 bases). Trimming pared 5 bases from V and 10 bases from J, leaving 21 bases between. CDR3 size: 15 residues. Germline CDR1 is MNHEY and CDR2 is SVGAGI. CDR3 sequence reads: CASSPGTPIISPQHF. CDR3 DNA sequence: TGTGCCAGCAGTCCCGGGACACCGATAATCAGCCCCCAGCATTTT.

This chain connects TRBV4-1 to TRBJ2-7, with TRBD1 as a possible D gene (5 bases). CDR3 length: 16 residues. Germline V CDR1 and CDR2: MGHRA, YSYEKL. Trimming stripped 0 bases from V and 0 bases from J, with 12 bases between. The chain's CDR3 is CASSQDDRKSSYEQYF. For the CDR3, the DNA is TGCGCCAGCAGCCAAGATGACAGAAAGAGCTCCTACGAGCAGTACTTC.

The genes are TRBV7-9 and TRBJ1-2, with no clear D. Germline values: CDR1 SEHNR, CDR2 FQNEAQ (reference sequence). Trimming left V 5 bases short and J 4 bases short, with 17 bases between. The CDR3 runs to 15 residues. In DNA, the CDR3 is TGTGCCAGCAGCCCCTTGGAGACTCCCCCCTATGGCTACACCTTC. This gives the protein CASSPLETPPYGYTF. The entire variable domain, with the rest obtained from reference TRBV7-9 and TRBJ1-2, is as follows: DTGVSQNPRHKITKRGQNVTFRCDPISEHNRLYWYRQTLGQGPEFLTYFQNEAQLEKSRLLSDRFSAERPKGSFSTLEIQRTEQGDSAMYLCASSPLETPPYGYTFGSGTRLTVV.

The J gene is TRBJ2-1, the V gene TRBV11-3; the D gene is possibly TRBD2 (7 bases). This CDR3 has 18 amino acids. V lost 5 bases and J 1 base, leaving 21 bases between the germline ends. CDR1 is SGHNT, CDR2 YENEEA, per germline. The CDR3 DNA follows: TGTGCCAGCAGCCCGCCCGGGGGGCCTATCGGATCCTACAATGAGCAGTTCTTC. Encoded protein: CASSPPGGPIGSYNEQFF.

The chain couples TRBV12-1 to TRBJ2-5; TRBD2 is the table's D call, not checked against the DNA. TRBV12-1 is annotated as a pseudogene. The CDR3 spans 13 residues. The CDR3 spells CASSFARRGTQYF. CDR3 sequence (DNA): TGTGCCAGCAGCTTTGCTCGACGGGGGACCCAGTACTTC.

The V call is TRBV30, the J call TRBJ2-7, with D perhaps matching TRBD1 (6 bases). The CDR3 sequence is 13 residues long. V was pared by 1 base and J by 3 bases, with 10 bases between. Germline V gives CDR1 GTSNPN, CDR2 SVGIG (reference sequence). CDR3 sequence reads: CAWSGGQGYEQYF. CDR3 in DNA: TGTGCCTGGAGTGGGGGGCAGGGCTACGAGCAGTACTTC.

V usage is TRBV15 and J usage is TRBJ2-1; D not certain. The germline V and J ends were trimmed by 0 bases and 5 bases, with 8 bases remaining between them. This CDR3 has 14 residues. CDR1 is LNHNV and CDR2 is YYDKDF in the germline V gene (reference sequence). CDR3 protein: CATSRDRVNNEQFF. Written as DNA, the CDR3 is TGTGCCACCAGCAGAGACCGGGTCAACAATGAGCAGTTCTTC.

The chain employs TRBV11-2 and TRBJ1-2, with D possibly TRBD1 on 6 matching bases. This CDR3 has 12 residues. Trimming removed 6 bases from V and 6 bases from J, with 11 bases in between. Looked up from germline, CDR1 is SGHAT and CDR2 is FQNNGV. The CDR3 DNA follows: TGTGCCAGCAGGCAGGGGAGGGATGGCTACACCTTC. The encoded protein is CASRQGRDGYTF. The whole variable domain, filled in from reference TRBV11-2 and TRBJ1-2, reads EAGVAQSPRYKIIEKRQSVAFWCNPISGHATLYWYQQILGQGPKLLIQFQNNGVVDDSQLPKDRFSAERLKGVDSTLKIQPAKLEDSAVYLCASRQGRDGYTFGSGTRLTVV.

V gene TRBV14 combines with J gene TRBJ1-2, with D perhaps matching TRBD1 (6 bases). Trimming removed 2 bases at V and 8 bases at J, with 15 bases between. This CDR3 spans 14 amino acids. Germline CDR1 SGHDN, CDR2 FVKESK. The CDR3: CASSQFFQGRGYTF. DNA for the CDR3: TGTGCCAGCAGCCAATTCTTCCAGGGGCGCGGCTACACCTTC.

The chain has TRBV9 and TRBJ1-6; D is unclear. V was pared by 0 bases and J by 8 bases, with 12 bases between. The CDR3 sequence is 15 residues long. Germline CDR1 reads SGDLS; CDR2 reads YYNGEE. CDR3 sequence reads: CASSVGLSFDSPLHF. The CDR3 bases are TGTGCCAGCAGCGTAGGATTGAGTTTTGATTCACCCCTCCACTTT. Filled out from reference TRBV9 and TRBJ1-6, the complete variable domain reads DSGVTQTPKHLITATGQRVTLRCSPRSGDLSVYWYQQSLDQGLQFLIQYYNGEERAKGNILERFSAQQFPDLHSELNLSSLELGDSALYFCASSVGLSFDSPLHFGNGTRLTVT.

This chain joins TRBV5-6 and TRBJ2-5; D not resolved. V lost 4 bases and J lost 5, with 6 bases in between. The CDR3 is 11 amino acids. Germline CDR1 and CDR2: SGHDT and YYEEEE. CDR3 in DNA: TGTGCCAGCAGCATAATGGAGACCCAGTACTTC. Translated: CASSIMETQYF.